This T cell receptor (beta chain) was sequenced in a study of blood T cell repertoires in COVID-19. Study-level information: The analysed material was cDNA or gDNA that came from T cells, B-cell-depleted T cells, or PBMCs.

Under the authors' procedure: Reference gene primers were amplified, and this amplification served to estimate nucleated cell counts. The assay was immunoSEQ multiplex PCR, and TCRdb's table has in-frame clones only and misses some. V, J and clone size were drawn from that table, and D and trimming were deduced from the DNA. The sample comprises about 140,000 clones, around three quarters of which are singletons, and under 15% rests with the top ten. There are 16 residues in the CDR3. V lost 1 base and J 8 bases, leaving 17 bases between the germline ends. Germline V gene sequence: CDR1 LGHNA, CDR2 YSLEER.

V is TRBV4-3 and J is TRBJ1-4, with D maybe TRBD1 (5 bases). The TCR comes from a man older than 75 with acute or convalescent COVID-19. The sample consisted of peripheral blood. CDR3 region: CASSQVLGLPGEKLFF. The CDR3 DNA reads TGCGCCAGCAGCCAAGTATTGGGGCTACCAGGAGAAAAACTGTTTTTT.